These T cell receptor beta chains were read from a single sample in a study of cytomegalovirus exposure and HLA in healthy donors. Clones were sequenced by immunoSEQ multiplex PCR, and TCRdb holds only the in-frame ones, with some missing. The top ten hold approximately 4% of the sample, which has 120,000 or so clones, approximately 81% seen once. The material sequenced was PBMCs. The receptors were sampled from a man aged 18 to 30 in good health and CMV-seropositive. Each CDR3 is given with its conserved first and last residue. A D gene is named only where the DNA matches it firmly. The size of a clone is reported for some rows only, either as once, few or many, or as a class for expanded clones.

d_gene	j_gene	v_gene	abundance	CDR3nt	CDR3aa
-	TRBJ1-5	TRBV5-8	few	TGTGCCAGCAGCTTGGGTCCAGGGGTTCAGCCCCAGCATTTT	CASSLGPGVQPQHF
-	TRBJ1-5	TRBV7-2	-	TGTGCCAGCAGCTCTTGGGGAGACCTACGGATGGGTCAGCCCCAGCATTTT	CASSSWGDLRMGQPQHF
TRBD2	TRBJ2-7	TRBV12-5	-	TGTGCTAGTGGTTTGGTATCGGGGAGGGGACTCTACGAGCAGTACTTC	CASGLVSGRGLYEQYF
TRBD1	TRBJ2-6	TRBV19	-	TGTGCCAGTAGTCCCGCAGGGGGCGCGCGGGGGGCCAACGTCCTGACTTTC	CASSPAGGARGANVLTF
TRBD2	TRBJ2-2	TRBV5-5	-	TGTGCCAGCAGCTCCACACTAGCGTACACCGGGGAGCTGTTTTTT	CASSSTLAYTGELFF
TRBD1	TRBJ1-6	TRBV7-8	-	TGTGCCAGCAGCTTAGCGACGGGACAGGGGAATTCACCCCTCCACTTT	CASSLATGQGNSPLHF
-	TRBJ2-7	TRBV5-1	-	TGCGCCAGCAGCGTCGAGACTTCAGCACACGAGCAGTACTTC	CASSVETSAHEQYF
-	TRBJ2-6	TRBV15	-	TGTGCCACCAGCTGGGGCAGGGACTCTGGGGCCAACGTCCTGACTTTC	CATSWGRDSGANVLTF
TRBD1	TRBJ2-7	TRBV30	once	TGTGCCTGGAGCTCGAAAGGGGGGACAGGAAGTATACGGCAGTACTTC	CAWSSKGGTGSIRQYF
-	TRBJ1-3	TRBV7-8	-	TGTGCCAGCAGGCCTAACGCTGGAAACACCATATATTTT	CASRPNAGNTIYF
-	TRBJ1-3	TRBV6-1	-	TGTGCCAGCAGTGGCCGGGGAGGGGTTGGAAACACCATATATTTT	CASSGRGGVGNTIYF
TRBD2	TRBJ2-1	TRBV2	-	TGTGCCAGCAGCTTTGGGCGGGGGGACAATGAGCAGTTCTTC	CASSFGRGDNEQFF
-	TRBJ2-7	TRBV9	-	TGTGCCAGCAGCGTAGCTCCCTCGGGATTCGACGAGCAGTACTTC	CASSVAPSGFDEQYF
TRBD1	TRBJ2-2	TRBV9	-	TGTGCCAGCAGCCTAGACCCCGGGACAGACTGGCCCGGGGAGCTGTTTTTT	CASSLDPGTDWPGELFF
-	TRBJ2-1	TRBV11-2	-	TGTGCCAGCAGCTTAGCGGTGGGTAGCTGGTCCCACAATGAGCAGTTCTTC	CASSLAVGSWSHNEQFF
-	TRBJ2-1	TRBV7-7	-	TGTGCTAGCAGCCAGGGGGGCAGGGTGTTCGATGAGCAGTTCTTC	CASSQGGRVFDEQFF
-	TRBJ2-1	TRBV30	-	TGTGCCTGGCGAAGGGGCAGGCTTTTCAATGAGCAGTTCTTC	CAWRRGRLFNEQFF
-	TRBJ2-2	TRBV11-2	-	TGTGCCAGCAGCGACACAGACACCGGGGAGCTGTTTTTT	CASSDTDTGELFF
TRBD2	TRBJ2-3	TRBV10-3	-	TGTGCCATCAGTCCCACAGCGGGAGCGGGAGATACGCAGTATTTT	CAISPTAGAGDTQYF
TRBD2	TRBJ2-2	TRBV27	-	TGTGCCAGCAGTAGTAGCGGGAGTGGTACCGGGGAGCTGTTTTTT	CASSSSGSGTGELFF
-	TRBJ2-3	TRBV5-1	-	TGCGCCAGCAGCCCGACAGGCACAGATACGCAGTATTTT	CASSPTGTDTQYF
-	TRBJ2-1	TRBV5-4	-	TGTGCCAGCAGCCCAACGGAGCAGGCGCAGGGTAGCAATGAGCAGTTCTTC	CASSPTEQAQGSNEQFF
TRBD2	TRBJ2-2	TRBV19	once	TGTGCCAGTAGTGGGACTAGCGGCACCGGGGAGCTGTTTTTT	CASSGTSGTGELFF
-	TRBJ1-5	TRBV27	-	TGTGCCAGCAGTTTTATCGGGAACGGGCCAGAACACCGATCATTTCCCCAGCATTTT	CASSFIGNGPEHRSFPQHF
-	TRBJ1-5	TRBV5-6	few	TGTGCCAGCAGCTCAGGGTTGAACAATCAGCCCCAGCATTTT	CASSSGLNNQPQHF
TRBD1	TRBJ2-3	TRBV7-2	once	TGTGCCAGCAGCCCCTCGGTCAGGGGGAGAGATACGCAGTATTTT	CASSPSVRGRDTQYF
-	TRBJ1-2	TRBV6-5	-	TGTGCCAGCAGTTACTCCGCGGCCTATGGCTACACCTTC	CASSYSAAYGYTF
-	TRBJ1-1	TRBV5-1	-	TGCGCCAGCTCTTGGGGGGGACTGCTGAACACTGAAGCTTTCTTT	CASSWGGLLNTEAFF
-	TRBJ2-3	TRBV19	-	TGTGCCAGTAGTATTAGGGGGGGGCAGTCGACAGATACGCAGTATTTT	CASSIRGGQSTDTQYF
-	TRBJ1-1	TRBV18	-	TGTGCCAGCTCACCACCCTCGGGGGAGAACACTGAAGCTTTCTTT	CASSPPSGENTEAFF
TRBD1	TRBJ2-7	TRBV12-5	-	TGTGCTAGTGGCCAAATACCGGGACAGGGGACGTACGAGCAGTACTTC	CASGQIPGQGTYEQYF
TRBD1	TRBJ2-7	TRBV7-6	-	TGTGCCAGCAGGGGACAGGACTCCTACGAGCAGTACTTC	CASRGQDSYEQYF
-	TRBJ2-5	TRBV19	-	TGTGCCAGTAGTAAGAATTCAGGCGAGACCCAGTACTTC	CASSKNSGETQYF
-	TRBJ1-1	TRBV19	-	TGTGCCACCATTCCAACGGGTTTCACTGAAGCTTTCTTT	CATIPTGFTEAFF
-	TRBJ2-7	TRBV19	-	TGTGCCAGTAGTAATAGGAGGGGTCTAGAGCAGTACTTC	CASSNRRGLEQYF
-	TRBJ1-1	TRBV12-5	-	TGTGCTAGTGGTTTTCGGAAAGAGGGCACTGAAGCTTTCTTT	CASGFRKEGTEAFF
-	TRBJ2-1	TRBV5-1	-	TGCGCCAGCAGCTTGGATAGCTCCAATGAGCAGTTCTTC	CASSLDSSNEQFF
-	TRBJ1-5	TRBV2	few	TGTGCCAGCCAAAGAGGGGGACCGAATCAGCCCCAGCATTTT	CASQRGGPNQPQHF
-	TRBJ2-2	TRBV18	-	TGTGCCAGCTCACCGTCCGGGGAAACCGGGGAGCTGTTTTTT	CASSPSGETGELFF
-	TRBJ1-6	TRBV27	-	TGTGCCAGCGGGTTACAGGGCTCGAATTCACCCCTCCACTTT	CASGLQGSNSPLHF
-	TRBJ1-1	TRBV30	-	TGTGCCTGGTCGGACGGAGGAGCCTCTCGCACTGAAGCTTTCTTT	CAWSDGGASRTEAFF
-	TRBJ2-7	TRBV5-4	-	TGTGCCAGCAGCTTGGGGGTGACAGGCCCCTACGAGCAGTACTTC	CASSLGVTGPYEQYF
-	TRBJ1-5	TRBV7-6	-	TGTGCCAGCAGCGCGGGTTTCGGCAATCAGCCCCAGCATTTT	CASSAGFGNQPQHF
TRBD2	TRBJ2-1	TRBV6-5	-	TGTGCCAGCGCCAGAACTAGGGGACTAGCGGAGCAGTTCTTC	CASARTRGLAEQFF